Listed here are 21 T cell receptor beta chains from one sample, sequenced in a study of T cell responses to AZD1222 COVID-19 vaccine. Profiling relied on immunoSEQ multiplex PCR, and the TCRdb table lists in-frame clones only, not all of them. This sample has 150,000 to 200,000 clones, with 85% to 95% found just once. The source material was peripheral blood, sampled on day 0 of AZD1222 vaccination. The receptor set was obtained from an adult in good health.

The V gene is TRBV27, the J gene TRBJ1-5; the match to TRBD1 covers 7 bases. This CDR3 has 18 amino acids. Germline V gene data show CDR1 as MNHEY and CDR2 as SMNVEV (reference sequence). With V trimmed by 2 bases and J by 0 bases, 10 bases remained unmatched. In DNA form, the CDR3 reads TGTGCCAGCAGTTTAAGGGTAGGGACAGCGTATAGCAATCAGCCCCAGCATTTT. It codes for CASSLRVGTAYSNQPQHF.

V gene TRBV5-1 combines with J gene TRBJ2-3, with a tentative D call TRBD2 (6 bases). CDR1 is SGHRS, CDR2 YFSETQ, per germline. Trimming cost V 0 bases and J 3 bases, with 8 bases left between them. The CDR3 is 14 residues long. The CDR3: CASSLGDLTDTQYF. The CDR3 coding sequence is TGCGCCAGCAGCTTGGGGGACTTGACAGATACGCAGTATTTT.

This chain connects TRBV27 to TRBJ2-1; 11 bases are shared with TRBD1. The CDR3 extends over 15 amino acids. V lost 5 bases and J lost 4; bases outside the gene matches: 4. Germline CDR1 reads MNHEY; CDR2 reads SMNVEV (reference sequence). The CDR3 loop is CASSTGTGGYNEQFF. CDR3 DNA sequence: TGTGCCAGCAGTACAGGGACAGGGGGATACAATGAGCAGTTCTTC.

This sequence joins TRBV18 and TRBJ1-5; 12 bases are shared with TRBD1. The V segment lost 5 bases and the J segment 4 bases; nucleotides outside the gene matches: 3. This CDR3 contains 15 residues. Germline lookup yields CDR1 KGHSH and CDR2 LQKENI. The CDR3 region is CASSWDRGRNQPQHF. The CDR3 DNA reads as TGTGCCAGCTCATGGGACAGGGGGCGGAATCAGCCCCAGCATTTT.

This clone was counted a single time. In DNA form, the CDR3 reads TGTGCCAGCAGCCCAACTCCGAGACAGGGAAAATACGAGCAGTACTTC. It translates to CASSPTPRQGKYEQYF. This chain connects TRBV11-2 to TRBJ2-7; 7 bases map to TRBD1. CDR1 SGHAT and CDR2 FQNNGV come from the germline V gene. The CDR3 loop spans 16 amino acids. The V and J ends lost 5 bases and 4 bases, in that order; junction bases with no gene match: 14.

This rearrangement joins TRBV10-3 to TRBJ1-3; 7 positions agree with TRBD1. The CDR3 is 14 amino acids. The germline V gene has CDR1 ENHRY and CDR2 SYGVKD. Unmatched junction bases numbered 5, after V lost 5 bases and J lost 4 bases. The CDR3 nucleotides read TGTGCCATCAGTCCACAGGGGAGGGGAAACACCATATATTTT. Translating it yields CAISPQGRGNTIYF.

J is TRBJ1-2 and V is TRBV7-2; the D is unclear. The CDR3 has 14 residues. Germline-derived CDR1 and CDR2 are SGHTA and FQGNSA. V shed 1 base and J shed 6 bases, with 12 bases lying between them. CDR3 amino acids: CASSLGLGKNGYTF. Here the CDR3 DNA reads TGTGCCAGCAGCTTAGGCTTGGGAAAGAATGGCTACACCTTC.

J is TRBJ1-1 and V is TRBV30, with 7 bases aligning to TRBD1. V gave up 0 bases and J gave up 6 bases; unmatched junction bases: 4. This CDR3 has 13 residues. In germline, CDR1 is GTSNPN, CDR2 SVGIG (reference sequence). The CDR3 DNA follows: TGTGCCTGGAGTGTCGCGGACAGGTCTGAAGCTTTCTTT. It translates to CAWSVADRSEAFF.

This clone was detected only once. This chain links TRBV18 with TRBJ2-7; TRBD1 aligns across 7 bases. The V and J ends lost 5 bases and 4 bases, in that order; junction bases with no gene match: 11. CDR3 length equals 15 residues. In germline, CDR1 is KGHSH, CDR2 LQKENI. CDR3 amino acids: CASSTTGDFIYEQYF. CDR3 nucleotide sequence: TGTGCCAGCTCAACTACAGGGGATTTTATTTACGAGCAGTACTTC. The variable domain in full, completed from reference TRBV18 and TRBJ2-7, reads NAGVMQNPRHLVRRRGQEARLRCSPMKGHSHVYWYRQLPEEGLKFMVYLQKENIIDESGMPKERFSAEFPKEGPSILRIQQVVRGDSAAYFCASSTTGDFIYEQYFGPGTRLTVT.

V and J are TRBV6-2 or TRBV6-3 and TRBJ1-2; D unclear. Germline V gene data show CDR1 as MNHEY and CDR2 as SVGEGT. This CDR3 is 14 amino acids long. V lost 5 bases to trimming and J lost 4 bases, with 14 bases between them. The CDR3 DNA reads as TGTGCCAGCAGTGGTGAGACTGTCCGCTATGGCTACACCTTC. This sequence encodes CASSGETVRYGYTF.

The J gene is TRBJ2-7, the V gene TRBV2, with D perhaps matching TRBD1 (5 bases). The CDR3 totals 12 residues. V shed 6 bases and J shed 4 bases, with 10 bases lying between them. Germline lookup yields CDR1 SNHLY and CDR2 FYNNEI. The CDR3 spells CASRGARYEQYF. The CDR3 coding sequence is TGTGCCAGCAGAGGGGCTAGGTACGAGCAGTACTTC.

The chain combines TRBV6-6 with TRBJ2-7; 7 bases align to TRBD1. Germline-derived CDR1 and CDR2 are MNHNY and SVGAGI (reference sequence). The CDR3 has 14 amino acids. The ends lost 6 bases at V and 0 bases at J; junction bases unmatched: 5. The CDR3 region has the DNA TGTGCCAGCAGACTGGGACAGAACTCCTACGAGCAGTACTTC. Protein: CASRLGQNSYEQYF.

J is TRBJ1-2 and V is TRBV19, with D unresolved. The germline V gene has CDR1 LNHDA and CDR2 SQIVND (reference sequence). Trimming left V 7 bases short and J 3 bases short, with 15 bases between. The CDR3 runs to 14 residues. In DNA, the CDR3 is TGTGCCAGTAAGGAGGGTGGACCCTACTATGGCTACACCTTC. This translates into CASKEGGPYYGYTF.

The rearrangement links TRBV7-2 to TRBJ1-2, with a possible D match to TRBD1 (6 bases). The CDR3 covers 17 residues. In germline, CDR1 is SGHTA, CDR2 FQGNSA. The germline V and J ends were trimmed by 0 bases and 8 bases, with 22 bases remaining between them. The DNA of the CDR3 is TGTGCCAGCAGCTTAGCTCCCGGGCTCAGGGGTGTAGACGGCTACACCTTC. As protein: CASSLAPGLRGVDGYTF.

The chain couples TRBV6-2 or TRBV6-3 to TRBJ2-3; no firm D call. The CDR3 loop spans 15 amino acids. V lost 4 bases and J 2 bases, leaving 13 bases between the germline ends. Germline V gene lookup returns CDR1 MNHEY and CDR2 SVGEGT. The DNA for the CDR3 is TGTGCCAGCAGTTCCCTCTTTGTGGACACAGATACGCAGTATTTT. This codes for CASSSLFVDTDTQYF.

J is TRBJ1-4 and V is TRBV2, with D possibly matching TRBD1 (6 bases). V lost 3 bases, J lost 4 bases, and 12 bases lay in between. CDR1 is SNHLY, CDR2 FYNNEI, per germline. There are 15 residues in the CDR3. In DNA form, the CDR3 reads TGTGCCAGCAGTGAGCTAGGACAGTTTAATGAAAAACTGTTTTTT. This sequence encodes CASSELGQFNEKLFF. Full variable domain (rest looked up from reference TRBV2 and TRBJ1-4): EPEVTQTPSHQVTQMGQEVILRCVPISNHLYFYWYRQILGQKVEFLVSFYNNEISEKSEIFDDQFSVERPDGSNFTLKIRSTKLEDSAMYFCASSELGQFNEKLFFGSGTQLSVL.

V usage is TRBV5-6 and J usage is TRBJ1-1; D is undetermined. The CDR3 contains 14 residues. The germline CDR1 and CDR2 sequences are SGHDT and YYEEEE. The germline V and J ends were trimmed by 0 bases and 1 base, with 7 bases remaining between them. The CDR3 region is CASSLGRTNTEAFF. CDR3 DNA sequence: TGTGCCAGCAGCTTGGGACGGACGAACACTGAAGCTTTCTTT.

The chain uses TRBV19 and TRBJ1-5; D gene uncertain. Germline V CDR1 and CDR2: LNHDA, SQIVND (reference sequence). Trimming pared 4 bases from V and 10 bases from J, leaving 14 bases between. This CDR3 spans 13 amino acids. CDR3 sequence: CASSTQNLGPQHF. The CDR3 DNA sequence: TGTGCCAGTAGTACCCAGAACTTGGGACCCCAGCATTTT.

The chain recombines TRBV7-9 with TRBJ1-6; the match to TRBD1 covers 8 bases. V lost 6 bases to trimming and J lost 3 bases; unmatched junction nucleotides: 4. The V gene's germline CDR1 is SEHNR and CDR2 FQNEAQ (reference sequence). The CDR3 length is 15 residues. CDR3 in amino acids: CASSPTGDYNSPLHF. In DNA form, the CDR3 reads TGTGCCAGCAGTCCGACAGGGGACTATAATTCACCCCTCCACTTT.

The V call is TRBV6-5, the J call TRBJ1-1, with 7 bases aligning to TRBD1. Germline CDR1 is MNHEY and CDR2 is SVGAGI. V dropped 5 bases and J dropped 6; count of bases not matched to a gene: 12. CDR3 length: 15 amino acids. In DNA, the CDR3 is TGTGCCAGCAGTCCACCGGGACAGCTCGAATCTGAAGCTTTCTTT. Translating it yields CASSPPGQLESEAFF.

The CDR3 protein is CASSLVGLGDEQFF. CDR3 DNA: TGTGCCAGCAGCTTAGTCGGTCTAGGGGATGAGCAGTTCTTC. The V and J genes are TRBV7-9 and TRBJ2-1; possibly TRBD1 for D (5 bases). From germline, CDR1 is SEHNR and CDR2 FQNEAQ (reference sequence). Between the trimmed V and J ends, which lost 1 base and 8 bases, there was a span of 12 bases. The CDR3 runs 14 residues.